This is a list of T cell receptor beta chains from one sample in a study of blood T cell repertoires in COVID-19. Clones were sequenced by immunoSEQ multiplex PCR, and TCRdb holds only the in-frame ones, with some missing. This table has around 200,000 clones, roughly 89% appearing once. Sequencing used peripheral blood. Receptors originate from a woman aged 18 to 35 who had recovered from COVID-19. CDR3s include the opening cysteine and the closing phenylalanine or tryptophan. The D gene is left open where the match is weak. Not every row has a clone size; where given, it reads once, few, many or a size class.

clone size,D gene,V gene,J gene,CDR3 DNA,CDR3 protein
.,TRBD1,TRBV19,TRBJ2-1,TGTGCCAGTAGGACAGGGGGTTGGGATGAGCAGTTCTTC,CASRTGGWDEQFF
.,TRBD1,TRBV6-1,TRBJ2-4,TGTGCCAGCAGAGAGGGGGCGGTGGACATTCAGTACTTC,CASREGAVDIQYF
.,.,TRBV14,TRBJ2-3,TGTGCCAGCAGCCAAGATGACAGAAACACAGATACGCAGTATTTT,CASSQDDRNTDTQYF
.,.,TRBV4-3,TRBJ2-3,TGCGCCAGCAGCCAAGATGGAGGCACAGATACGCAGTATTTT,CASSQDGGTDTQYF
.,TRBD1,TRBV25-1,TRBJ2-5,TGTGCCAGCAGTGAGCCCTACAGGGGGCAAGAGACCCAGTACTTC,CASSEPYRGQETQYF
few,TRBD1,TRBV7-2,TRBJ2-3,TGTGCCAGCAGCTATAGGACAGGGAGCCCAGATACGCAGTATTTT,CASSYRTGSPDTQYF
.,TRBD2,TRBV6-1,TRBJ2-1,TGTGCCAGCAGTGATGCTCTAGCGGGAGGGCCGCGGAACAATGAGCAGTTCTTC,CASSDALAGGPRNNEQFF
.,.,TRBV5-1,TRBJ2-3,TGCGCCAGTTTTGGAGGGCGGTACGATACGCAGTATTTT,CASFGGRYDTQYF
.,.,TRBV27,TRBJ1-5,TGTGCCAGCAGTTTATCGTCAGGGTTGTTCAATCAGCCCCAGCATTTT,CASSLSSGLFNQPQHF
.,TRBD2,TRBV19,TRBJ2-3,TGTGCCAGTAGTTCATTTATAGCGGGAGAGGGTGCAGATACGCAGTATTTT,CASSSFIAGEGADTQYF
.,.,TRBV7-2,TRBJ2-5,TGTGCCAGCAGCTTAGACGGGAGTAAAGAGACCCAGTACTTC,CASSLDGSKETQYF
.,TRBD1,TRBV27,TRBJ1-1,TGTGCCAGCAGTCAAAGACAGGGCTCCATGAACACTGAAGCTTTCTTT,CASSQRQGSMNTEAFF
.,TRBD1,TRBV12-3/TRBV12-4,TRBJ2-7,TGTGCCAGCAGTCGACAGGGGGCTTACGAGCAGTACTTC,CASSRQGAYEQYF
.,.,TRBV5-4,TRBJ2-2,TGTGCCAGCAGCCAGCCTCGACAGGGAGGCACCGGGGAGCTGTTTTTT,CASSQPRQGGTGELFF
.,.,TRBV18,TRBJ2-1,TGTGCCAGCTCAGCCGGCAATGAGCAGTTCTTC,CASSAGNEQFF
.,TRBD1,TRBV11-3,TRBJ2-1,TGTGCCAGCAGCATCGCAGGGGGCGATTTCAATGAGCAGTTCTTC,CASSIAGGDFNEQFF
.,.,TRBV6-5,TRBJ2-3,TGTGCCAGCAGTTCTTATACAGATACGCAGTATTTT,CASSSYTDTQYF
.,TRBD1,TRBV3-1/TRBV3-2,TRBJ1-5,TGTGCCAGCAGCCTAGGGGACAGGGGCCCGTATAGCAATCAGCCCCAGCATTTT,CASSLGDRGPYSNQPQHF
once,TRBD1,TRBV5-4,TRBJ2-1,TGTGCCAGCAGCTGGGGACAGACCAACAATGAGCAGTTCTTC,CASSWGQTNNEQFF
.,.,TRBV29-1,TRBJ1-2,TGCAGCGTTTCGGACAGCCTATACTATGGCTACACCTTC,CSVSDSLYYGYTF
once,.,TRBV19,TRBJ1-1,TGTGCCAGTAGTGCGGGGAGGGCCGGCGGGAACACTGAAGCTTTCTTT,CASSAGRAGGNTEAFF
.,TRBD1,TRBV19,TRBJ2-7,TGTGCCAGTAGTAGGGACAGGGCCGGCGAGCAGTACTTC,CASSRDRAGEQYF
.,.,TRBV11-2,TRBJ1-1,TGTGCCAGCAGCTGGGGGGGAGGGGCACAGAGCGCTGAAGCTTTCTTT,CASSWGGGAQSAEAFF
.,TRBD1,TRBV5-4,TRBJ1-1,TGTGCCAGCAGTCTACAGGGGTTGGGCGCTTTCTTT,CASSLQGLGAFF
.,TRBD2,TRBV2,TRBJ2-1,TGTGCCAGCAGTGAACTAGCGGGAACCAATGAGCAGTTCTTC,CASSELAGTNEQFF
.,.,TRBV6-7,TRBJ1-4,TGTGCCAGCAGCTTTGGACAGCCCCAGTTTTTT,CASSFGQPQFF
.,TRBD2,TRBV11-3,TRBJ2-2,TGTGCCAGCAGCTTAGATCCGGGACGGAGGACTAGCGGGGAGAACACCGGGGAGCTGTTTTTT,CASSLDPGRRTSGENTGELFF
.,.,TRBV7-9,TRBJ2-7,TGTGCCAGCAGCCCCTCTAGAGGCGAGCAGTACTTC,CASSPSRGEQYF
.,TRBD1,TRBV6-6,TRBJ2-3,TGTGCCAGCAGAGAAGACAGGGGTGCAGATACGCAGTATTTT,CASREDRGADTQYF
few,.,TRBV11-1,TRBJ1-4,TGTGCCAGCACCACAGGAAATGAAAAACTGTTTTTT,CASTTGNEKLFF
.,.,TRBV7-2,TRBJ1-2,TGTGCCAGCAGCCAGGGCCTGACCGCTAACTATGGCTACACCTTC,CASSQGLTANYGYTF
.,TRBD1,TRBV5-8,TRBJ2-2,TGTGCCAGCAGCCGGGGACAGGTCTTCACCGGGGAGCTGTTTTTT,CASSRGQVFTGELFF
.,.,TRBV14,TRBJ2-6,TGTGCCAGCAGCCAGGATTACAGGGACGTCCTGACTTTC,CASSQDYRDVLTF
.,.,TRBV7-2,TRBJ2-2,TGTGCCAGCAGCTTAAATAGATTTGGCGGGGAGCTGTTTTTT,CASSLNRFGGELFF
.,.,TRBV18,TRBJ2-3,TGTGCCAGCTCACCGACGCAGGTCTCTAACACAGATACGCAGTATTTT,CASSPTQVSNTDTQYF
.,TRBD2,TRBV4-3,TRBJ2-3,TGCGCCAGCAGCCCTCAGCGGGGGCGAACAGATACGCAGTATTTT,CASSPQRGRTDTQYF
.,TRBD1,TRBV9,TRBJ1-4,TGTGCCAGCAGCCCCGGGACAGGGCAGGCAGAAAAACTGTTTTTT,CASSPGTGQAEKLFF
.,.,TRBV2,TRBJ1-5,TGTGCCAGCAGTGAAGCACCACAGGGACCCTTTCAGCCCCAGCATTTT,CASSEAPQGPFQPQHF
.,.,TRBV5-4,TRBJ2-2,TGTGCCAGCAGCTTAGGGCAGGGGAATGATGTTTTT,CASSLGQGNDVF
.,.,TRBV9,TRBJ2-3,TGTGCCAGCAGCGTAGAGTCCGCCGCGTATACGCAGTATTTT,CASSVESAAYTQYF
.,.,TRBV19,TRBJ1-2,TGTGCCAGTCTAAACTTTTATTATGGCTACACCTTC,CASLNFYYGYTF
.,TRBD1,TRBV18,TRBJ2-7,TGTGCCAGCTCATCCGGGACAGGACCCTACGAGCAGTACTTC,CASSSGTGPYEQYF
.,TRBD1,TRBV7-2,TRBJ2-3,TGTGCCAGCAGCAGAGGGACAGGGAGCAAAACAGATACGCAGTATTTT,CASSRGTGSKTDTQYF
.,.,TRBV4-3,TRBJ2-5,TGCGCCAGCAGCCAAGACATAACAGCCACAGGGAGTCCGCAAGAGACCCAGTACTTC,CASSQDITATGSPQETQYF
once,TRBD1,TRBV5-8,TRBJ2-7,TGTGCCAGCAGCCGTGGACAGGGTTGGCACGAGCAGTACTTC,CASSRGQGWHEQYF
.,.,TRBV4-1,TRBJ2-5,TGCGCCAGCAGCCAAGATCTTAACAGCCAAGAGACCCAGTACTTC,CASSQDLNSQETQYF